A single sample is the source of the 12 T cell receptor beta chains below, sequenced in a study of T cell responses to AZD1222 COVID-19 vaccine. Profiled with immunoSEQ multiplex PCR; TCRdb holds only in-frame clones, not every one. The sample has about 120,000 clones; approximately 85% are singletons. This material consisted of peripheral blood, taken on day 0 of MenACWY control vaccination. The receptors stem from an adult in good health.

This rearrangement joins TRBV7-2 to TRBJ2-5, with 11 nucleotides matching TRBD2. With 2 bases clipped from V and 5 bases from J, the junction kept 7 bases outside the gene matches. There are 16 residues in the CDR3. CDR1 SGHTA and CDR2 FQGNSA come from the germline V gene. The CDR3 reads CASSLSRASGGETQYF. The CDR3 bases are TGTGCCAGCAGCTTAAGCAGGGCTAGCGGGGGGGAGACCCAGTACTTC. The entire variable domain, with the rest obtained from reference TRBV7-2 and TRBJ2-5, is as follows: GAGVSQSPSNKVTEKGKDVELRCDPISGHTALYWYRQSLGQGLEFLIYFQGNSAPDKSGLPSDRFSAERTGGSVSTLTIQRTQQEDSAVYLCASSLSRASGGETQYFGPGTRLLVL.

CDR3 region: CASSEVPDSIGSPLHF. CDR3 nucleotides: TGTGCCAGCAGTGAAGTCCCGGACAGTATAGGGTCACCCCTCCACTTT. The chain carries TRBV6-1 and TRBJ1-6, with D perhaps TRBD1 (6 bases). CDR1 MNHNS and CDR2 SASEGT come from the germline V gene. The CDR3 is made up of 16 amino acids. The V and J ends lost 1 base and 10 bases respectively, with 17 bases between them.

This clone was counted between two and nine times. The V and J genes are TRBV4-2 and TRBJ2-7, with 9 bases that match TRBD2. Trimming took 1 base from V and 6 from J; bases not matched to a gene: 10. Germline-derived CDR1 and CDR2 are LGHNA and YNFKEQ. This CDR3 contains 16 residues. DNA of the CDR3: TGTGCCAGCAGCCAAGTTTACTCGGGACTAGCAGGCGAGCAGTACTTC. It yields the protein CASSQVYSGLAGEQYF.

This chain uses TRBV24-1 with TRBJ2-1; perhaps TRBD2 as D (7 bases). Germline V CDR1 and CDR2: KGHDR, SFDVKD. The CDR3 loop spans 15 amino acids. Trimming took off 5 bases at V and 4 bases at J, with 14 bases between the two ends. CDR3 amino acids: CATSGRRGAYNEQFF. CDR3 sequence (DNA): TGTGCCACCAGTGGACGTCGGGGGGCTTACAATGAGCAGTTCTTC.

The chain has TRBV5-1 and TRBJ1-1; 8 bases align to TRBD1. Germline assignment: CDR1 SGHRS and CDR2 YFSETQ. Trimming removed 2 bases from V and 4 bases from J; junction bases left unmatched: 10. This CDR3 has 16 residues. The CDR3 DNA reads TGCGCCAGCAGCTTAGCCCAGGGGGCGCGGAGCACTGAAGCTTTCTTT. It yields the protein CASSLAQGARSTEAFF.

This chain uses TRBV7-9 with TRBJ2-7, with D possibly being TRBD1 (5 bases). Germline lookup yields CDR1 SEHNR and CDR2 FQNEAQ (reference sequence). The V end lost 1 base, the J end lost 0 bases, and 16 bases lay between the germline ends. CDR3 length: 17 residues. The CDR3 sequence: CASSLGQLLSSSYEQYF. The CDR3 DNA follows: TGTGCCAGCAGCTTAGGACAGCTCCTTTCTAGCTCCTACGAGCAGTACTTC.

The rearrangement links TRBV25-1 to TRBJ1-1; D uncertain. V lost 8 bases and J lost 7, with 20 bases in between. The length of the CDR3 is 14 residues. Per germline, CDR1 MGHDK and CDR2 SYGVNS. The CDR3 nucleotides are TGTGCCAGCGAGGGCAGAAACGGGCATTTTGAAGCTTTCTTT. It specifies CASEGRNGHFEAFF.

V is TRBV3-1 (or the pseudogene TRBV3-2) and J is TRBJ2-6; TRBD1 is a possible D gene (6 bases). The CDR3 consists of 17 residues. The V end lost 1 base, the J end lost 0 bases, and 10 bases lay between the germline ends. Germline CDR1 LGHDT, CDR2 YNNKEL (reference sequence). The CDR3 loop is CASSQGRGPSGANVLTF. CDR3 bases: TGTGCCAGCAGCCAAGGCAGGGGTCCCTCTGGGGCCAACGTCCTGACTTTC.

The CDR3 bases are TGCGCCGTCAGGGTAGAAGGCAATGAGCAGTTCTTC. It codes for CAVRVEGNEQFF. The rearrangement links TRBV10-2 to TRBJ2-1, with D perhaps matching TRBD1 (5 bases). The CDR3 totals 12 residues. V dropped 11 bases and J dropped 6 bases, with 14 bases sitting between them. The V gene's germline CDR1 is WSHSY and CDR2 SAAADI.

The J gene is TRBJ2-7, the V gene TRBV13; 8 positions agree with TRBD2. The V gene end was trimmed by 7 bases and the J gene end by 6 bases; junction bases not matched to a gene: 11. The CDR3 contains 14 residues. Germline V gene sequence: CDR1 PRHDT, CDR2 FYEKMQ (reference sequence). The CDR3 sequence: CASTQNGLAGEQYF. The CDR3 DNA reads as TGTGCCAGCACCCAAAACGGACTAGCTGGCGAGCAGTACTTC.

V is TRBV5-6 and J is TRBJ1-1; D is ambiguous. V was shortened by 2 bases and J by 7 bases, with 15 bases between the two germline ends. CDR3 length equals 14 residues. Germline V lookup: CDR1 SGHDT, CDR2 YYEEEE. The CDR3 coding sequence is TGTGCCAGCAGCTTTGTTATGCAGACGGTTGAAGCTTTCTTT. Translating gives CASSFVMQTVEAFF.

The genes are TRBV15 and TRBJ2-7; D may be TRBD1 (6 bases). CDR1 is LNHNV and CDR2 is YYDKDF in the germline V gene (reference sequence). The CDR3 sequence is 13 residues long. The ends were cut back, 3 bases at V and 3 bases at J, with 9 bases in the middle. CDR3 sequence reads: CATSRGTSYEQYF. The CDR3 nucleotides are TGTGCCACCAGCAGGGGGACAAGCTACGAGCAGTACTTC.